What follows is one T cell receptor beta chain and its context. Its antigen is still unknown. The data were obtained in a study of cytomegalovirus exposure and HLA in healthy donors. Study-wide points: Associated with cytomegalovirus, according to the listing, were approximately 160 TCR beta chains.

Here immunoSEQ multiplex PCR was the method, and the copy in TCRdb shows in-frame clones only, minus some. Here the sample spans 150,000 or so clones, approximately 80% being singletons. V gave up 2 bases and J gave up 8 bases, with 16 bases separating them. Germline-derived CDR1 and CDR2 are SGDLS and YYNGEE. CDR3 size: 15 residues. The rearrangement links TRBV9 to TRBJ1-4, with D maybe TRBD1 (5 bases). Material: PBMCs. The origin of this receptor is a man under 40 in good health and CMV-seropositive. The CDR3 DNA reads TGTGCCAGCAGCGTGGGGGGGGTGCCTGACGAAAAACTGTTTTTT. Translated, it gives CASSVGGVPDEKLFF.